The T cell receptor (beta chain) described here comes from a study of blood T cell repertoires in COVID-19. Looking at the study overall: The United States, Italy and Spain provided the acute and convalescent COVID-19 samples.

V lost 0 bases to trimming and J lost 7 bases, with 10 bases between them. The CDR3 is 13 amino acids. Looked up from germline, CDR1 is SGHDT and CDR2 is YYEEEE. Some clones are missing from TCRdb's copy, which holds only in-frame ones; the method was immunoSEQ multiplex PCR. The sample lists some 21,000 clones; over 75% were seen once. The rearrangement uses TRBV5-6 and TRBJ1-2; D may be TRBD1 (5 bases). The source material was peripheral blood. The clonotype was recovered from a middle-aged man with active COVID-19. In nucleotides, the CDR3 is TGTGCCAGCAGCTTGGCAGGGTTCGGTGGCTACACCTTC. Translated: CASSLAGFGGYTF.